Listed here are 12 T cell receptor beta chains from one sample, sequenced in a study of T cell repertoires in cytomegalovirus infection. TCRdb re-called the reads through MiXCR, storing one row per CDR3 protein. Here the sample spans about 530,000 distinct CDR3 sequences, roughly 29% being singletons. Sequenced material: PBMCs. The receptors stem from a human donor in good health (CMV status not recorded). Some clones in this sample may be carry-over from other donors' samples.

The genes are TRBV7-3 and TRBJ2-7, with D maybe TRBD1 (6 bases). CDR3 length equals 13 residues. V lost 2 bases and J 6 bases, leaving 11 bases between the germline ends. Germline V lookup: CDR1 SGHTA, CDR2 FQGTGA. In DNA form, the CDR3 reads TGTGCCAGCAGCTTAGGGGGCGGAAGCGAGCAGTACTTC. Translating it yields CASSLGGGSEQYF.

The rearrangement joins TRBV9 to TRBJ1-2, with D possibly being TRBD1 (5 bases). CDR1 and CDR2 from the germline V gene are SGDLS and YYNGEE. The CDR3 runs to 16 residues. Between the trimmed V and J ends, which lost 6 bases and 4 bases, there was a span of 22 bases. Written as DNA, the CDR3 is TGTGCCAGCAACCGAGGGGAACACGGAACCTCCTATGGCTACACCTTC. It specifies CASNRGEHGTSYGYTF. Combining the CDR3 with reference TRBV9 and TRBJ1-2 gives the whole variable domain DSGVTQTPKHLITATGQRVTLRCSPRSGDLSVYWYQQSLDQGLQFLIQYYNGEERAKGNILERFSAQQFPDLHSELNLSSLELGDSALYFCASNRGEHGTSYGYTFGSGTRLTVV.

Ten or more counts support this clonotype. The CDR3 reads CASSPRQGVSGNTIYF. The CDR3 DNA follows: TGTGCCAGCAGCCCCAGACAGGGGGTCTCTGGAAACACCATATATTTT. The J gene is TRBJ1-3, the V gene TRBV7-6, with 9 bases aligning to TRBD1. This CDR3 has 16 amino acids. Trimming cost V 5 bases and J 0 bases; bases outside gene matches: 5. Germline-derived CDR1 and CDR2 are SGHVS and FNYEAQ.

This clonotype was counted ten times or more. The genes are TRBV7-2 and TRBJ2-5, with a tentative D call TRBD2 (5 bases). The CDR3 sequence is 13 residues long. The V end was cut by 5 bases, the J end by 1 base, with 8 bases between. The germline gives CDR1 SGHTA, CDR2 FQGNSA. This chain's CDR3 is CASSQLGQETQYF. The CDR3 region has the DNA TGTGCCAGCAGCCAACTAGGCCAAGAGACCCAGTACTTC.

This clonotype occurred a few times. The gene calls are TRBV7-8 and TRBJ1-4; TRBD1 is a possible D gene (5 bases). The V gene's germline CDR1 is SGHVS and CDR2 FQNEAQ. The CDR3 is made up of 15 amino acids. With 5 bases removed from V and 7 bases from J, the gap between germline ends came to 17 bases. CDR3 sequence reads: CASSLVAGSGEKLFF. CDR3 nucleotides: TGTGCCAGCAGCCTGGTGGCAGGGTCCGGTGAAAAACTGTTTTTT.

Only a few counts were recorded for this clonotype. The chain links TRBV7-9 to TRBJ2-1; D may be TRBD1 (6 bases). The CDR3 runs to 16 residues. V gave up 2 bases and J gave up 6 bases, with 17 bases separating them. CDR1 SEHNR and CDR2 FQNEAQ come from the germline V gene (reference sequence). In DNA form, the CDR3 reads TGTGCCAGCAGCTTAAAGTCGGCAGGGGTGGCCAATGAGCAGTTCTTC. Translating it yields CASSLKSAGVANEQFF.

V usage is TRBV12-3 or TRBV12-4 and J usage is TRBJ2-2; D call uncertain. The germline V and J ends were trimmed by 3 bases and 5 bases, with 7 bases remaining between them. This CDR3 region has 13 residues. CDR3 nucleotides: TGTGCCAGCAGTTTTCGGGTGACCGGGGAGCTGTTTTTT. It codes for CASSFRVTGELFF.

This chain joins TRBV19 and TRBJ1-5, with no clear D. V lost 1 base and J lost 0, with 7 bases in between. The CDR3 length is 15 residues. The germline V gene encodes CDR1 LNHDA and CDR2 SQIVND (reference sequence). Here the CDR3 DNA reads TGTGCCAGTAGTATAGTCGCTTATAGCAATCAGCCCCAGCATTTT. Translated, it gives CASSIVAYSNQPQHF.

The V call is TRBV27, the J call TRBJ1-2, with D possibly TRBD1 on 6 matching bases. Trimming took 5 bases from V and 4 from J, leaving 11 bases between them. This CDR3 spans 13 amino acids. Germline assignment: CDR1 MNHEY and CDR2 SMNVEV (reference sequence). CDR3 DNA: TGTGCCAGCAGTCCACAGGGTTCCTATGGCTACACCTTC. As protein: CASSPQGSYGYTF.

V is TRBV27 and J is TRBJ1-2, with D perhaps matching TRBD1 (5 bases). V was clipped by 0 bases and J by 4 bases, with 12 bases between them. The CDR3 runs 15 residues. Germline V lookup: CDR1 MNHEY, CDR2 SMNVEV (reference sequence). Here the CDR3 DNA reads TGTGCCAGCAGTTTATCGAGGGGAGGGTTCTATGGCTACACCTTC. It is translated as CASSLSRGGFYGYTF.

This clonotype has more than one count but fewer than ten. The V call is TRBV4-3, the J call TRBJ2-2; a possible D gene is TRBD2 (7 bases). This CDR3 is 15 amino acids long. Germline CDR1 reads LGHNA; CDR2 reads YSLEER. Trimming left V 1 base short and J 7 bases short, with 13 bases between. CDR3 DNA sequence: TGCGCCAGCAGCCAAGGGGGGGGGCCGGGCGGGGAGCTGTTTTTT. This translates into CASSQGGGPGGELFF.

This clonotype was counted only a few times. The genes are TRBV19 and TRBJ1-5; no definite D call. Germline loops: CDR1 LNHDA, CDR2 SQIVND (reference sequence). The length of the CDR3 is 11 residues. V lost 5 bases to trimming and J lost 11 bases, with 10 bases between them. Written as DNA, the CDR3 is TGTGCCAGTAGTCCTCCCCCGGCCCAGCATTTT. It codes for CASSPPPAQHF.